Listed below are T cell receptor beta chains from one sample, sequenced in a study of blood T cell repertoires in COVID-19. Generated by immunoSEQ multiplex PCR, the TCRdb table keeps only in-frame clones and is missing some. The sample contains 350,000 to 400,000 clones, approximately 89% of which appear only once. Sequencing used PBMCs or T cells enriched from blood (not recorded which). Receptors were obtained from a woman aged 40 to 50 who had been exposed to COVID-19. The CDR3 runs from the conserved cysteine through the conserved F or W. The order of the fields is CDR3 protein, CDR3 DNA, V gene, D gene, clone size, J gene. A D gene is named only where the DNA matches it firmly. Rows give clone size only sometimes, using once, few, many, or a class for an expanded clone.

CDR3 protein: CASRRREQGGEQFF
CDR3 DNA: TGTGCCAGCAGGCGGCGGGAGCAGGGCGGTGAGCAGTTCTTC
V gene: TRBV11-1
D gene: TRBD2
clone size: .
J gene: TRBJ2-1

CDR3 protein: CASRQTRGNTGELFF
CDR3 DNA: TGTGCCAGCAGACAAACCAGGGGGAACACCGGGGAGCTGTTTTTT
V gene: TRBV6-5
D gene: .
clone size: .
J gene: TRBJ2-2

CDR3 protein: CAWDRSVGALVNEQFF
CDR3 DNA: TGTGCCTGGGATCGGTCCGTTGGGGCTCTGGTCAATGAGCAGTTCTTC
V gene: TRBV30
D gene: .
clone size: .
J gene: TRBJ2-1

CDR3 protein: CASKPTGNREKLFF
CDR3 DNA: TGTGCCAGCAAACCGACAGGAAACCGAGAAAAACTGTTTTTT
V gene: TRBV6-5
D gene: .
clone size: .
J gene: TRBJ1-4

CDR3 protein: CASSLLSTGELFF
CDR3 DNA: TGTGCCAGCAGCTTACTCTCCACCGGGGAGCTGTTTTTT
V gene: TRBV7-9
D gene: .
clone size: .
J gene: TRBJ2-2

CDR3 protein: CASSYGDKPGEKLFF
CDR3 DNA: TGCGCCAGCAGCTATGGGGACAAGCCCGGAGAAAAACTGTTTTTT
V gene: TRBV5-1
D gene: .
clone size: .
J gene: TRBJ1-4

CDR3 protein: CASSLEVPGGTGELFF
CDR3 DNA: TGCGCCAGCAGCTTGGAAGTCCCTGGGGGGACCGGGGAGCTGTTTTTT
V gene: TRBV5-1
D gene: .
clone size: .
J gene: TRBJ2-2

CDR3 protein: CASSLTGTGNDGYTF
CDR3 DNA: TGTGCCAGCAGCTTAACTGGGACAGGGAACGATGGCTACACCTTC
V gene: TRBV7-3
D gene: TRBD1
clone size: .
J gene: TRBJ1-2

CDR3 protein: CASSKPGQPNTEAFF
CDR3 DNA: TGTGCCAGCAGTAAACCGGGACAACCGAACACTGAAGCTTTCTTT
V gene: TRBV6-2/TRBV6-3
D gene: .
clone size: .
J gene: TRBJ1-1

CDR3 protein: CASSLHQTNTGELFF
CDR3 DNA: TGTGCCAGCAGCTTACATCAGACTAACACCGGGGAGCTGTTTTTT
V gene: TRBV7-3
D gene: .
clone size: .
J gene: TRBJ2-2

CDR3 protein: CASGSLTGGGSPLHF
CDR3 DNA: TGTGCCAGCGGAAGCTTGACGGGGGGCGGATCACCCCTCCACTTT
V gene: TRBV7-9
D gene: .
clone size: once
J gene: TRBJ1-6

CDR3 protein: CASSRDRMGEQYF
CDR3 DNA: TGTGCCAGCAGCCGGGACAGGATGGGCGAGCAGTACTTC
V gene: TRBV3-1/TRBV3-2
D gene: TRBD1
clone size: .
J gene: TRBJ2-7

CDR3 protein: CASSRQGGRLFF
CDR3 DNA: TGTGCCAGTAGTAGACAGGGAGGTCGACTGTTTTTT
V gene: TRBV19
D gene: TRBD1
clone size: .
J gene: TRBJ1-4

CDR3 protein: CASTLGGGRNQPQHF
CDR3 DNA: TGTGCCAGTACCCTAGGGGGGGGACGCAATCAGCCCCAGCATTTT
V gene: TRBV19
D gene: .
clone size: .
J gene: TRBJ1-5

CDR3 protein: CAWSPYAGAHEQYF
CDR3 DNA: TGTGCCTGGAGTCCATACGCAGGGGCCCACGAGCAGTACTTC
V gene: TRBV30
D gene: .
clone size: .
J gene: TRBJ2-7

CDR3 protein: CASSAAGYEQYF
CDR3 DNA: TGTGCCAGCAGCGCGGCAGGCTACGAGCAGTACTTC
V gene: TRBV9
D gene: .
clone size: .
J gene: TRBJ2-7

CDR3 protein: CASSLAQTGSRGYTF
CDR3 DNA: TGCGCCAGCAGCCTGGCCCAGACAGGTTCGAGGGGCTACACCTTC
V gene: TRBV5-1
D gene: .
clone size: .
J gene: TRBJ1-2

CDR3 protein: CAWSTGGRYEQYF
CDR3 DNA: TGTGCCTGGAGTACAGGGGGCCGGTACGAGCAGTACTTC
V gene: TRBV30
D gene: TRBD1
clone size: .
J gene: TRBJ2-7

CDR3 protein: CASSERGRGQGAAGYTF
CDR3 DNA: TGTGCCAGCAGTGAACGCGGTCGAGGACAGGGGGCGGCTGGCTACACCTTC
V gene: TRBV6-1
D gene: TRBD1
clone size: .
J gene: TRBJ1-2

CDR3 protein: CASSLGSSGGRKTQYF
CDR3 DNA: TGCGCCAGCAGCTTAGGGTCCAGCGGGGGGAGGAAGACCCAGTACTTC
V gene: TRBV5-1
D gene: TRBD2
clone size: .
J gene: TRBJ2-5

CDR3 protein: CASSYGRGIAIRGYTF
CDR3 DNA: TGTGCCAGCAGTTACGGCAGGGGAATCGCGATACGTGGCTACACCTTC
V gene: TRBV6-5
D gene: .
clone size: .
J gene: TRBJ1-2

CDR3 protein: CATSDSIGGTDEQFF
CDR3 DNA: TGTGCCACCAGTGATTCCATCGGGGGGACCGATGAGCAGTTCTTC
V gene: TRBV24-1
D gene: TRBD2
clone size: .
J gene: TRBJ2-1

CDR3 protein: CASSFRLAQETQYF
CDR3 DNA: TGTGCCAGCAGCTTCAGGCTGGCCCAAGAGACCCAGTACTTC
V gene: TRBV7-2
D gene: .
clone size: once
J gene: TRBJ2-5

CDR3 protein: CASSSDRVTEAFF
CDR3 DNA: TGTGCCAGCAGCTCGGACAGGGTCACTGAAGCTTTCTTT
V gene: TRBV7-3
D gene: TRBD1
clone size: .
J gene: TRBJ1-1

CDR3 protein: CASSGSGRQFYNEQFF
CDR3 DNA: TGTGCCAGCAGTGGTAGCGGGAGGCAATTCTACAATGAGCAGTTCTTC
V gene: TRBV6-2/TRBV6-3
D gene: TRBD2
clone size: once
J gene: TRBJ2-1

CDR3 protein: CASSLYEGYGYTF
CDR3 DNA: TGTGCCAGCAGTTTATATGAGGGATATGGCTACACCTTC
V gene: TRBV27
D gene: .
clone size: .
J gene: TRBJ1-2

CDR3 protein: CASSLGVANEKLFF
CDR3 DNA: TGTGCCAGCAGCCTCGGGGTAGCTAATGAAAAACTGTTTTTT
V gene: TRBV7-2
D gene: .
clone size: .
J gene: TRBJ1-4

CDR3 protein: CASTRKDGNTIYF
CDR3 DNA: TGTGCCAGCACCAGGAAAGATGGAAACACCATATATTTT
V gene: TRBV6-5
D gene: .
clone size: .
J gene: TRBJ1-3

CDR3 protein: CASSLAGRVRDEQYF
CDR3 DNA: TGTGCCAGCAGCTTGGCCGGGAGGGTTCGGGACGAGCAGTACTTC
V gene: TRBV5-4
D gene: TRBD2
clone size: once
J gene: TRBJ2-7

CDR3 protein: CSVAGGAEQFF
CDR3 DNA: TGCAGCGTTGCCGGTGGTGCTGAGCAGTTCTTC
V gene: TRBV29-1
D gene: .
clone size: .
J gene: TRBJ2-1

CDR3 protein: CASSQDRVYGYTF
CDR3 DNA: TGTGCCAGCAGCCAAGACAGGGTATATGGCTACACCTTC
V gene: TRBV3-1/TRBV3-2
D gene: .
clone size: .
J gene: TRBJ1-2

CDR3 protein: CASSGLLGGGNQPQHF
CDR3 DNA: TGTGCCAGCAGCGGCCTGCTGGGAGGGGGCAATCAGCCCCAGCATTTT
V gene: TRBV5-5
D gene: .
clone size: .
J gene: TRBJ1-5

CDR3 protein: CASSDQAFNSPLHF
CDR3 DNA: TGTGCCAGCAGTGACCAAGCCTTTAATTCACCCCTCCACTTT
V gene: TRBV6-4
D gene: .
clone size: .
J gene: TRBJ1-6

CDR3 protein: CASSLALYGVGETQYF
CDR3 DNA: TGCGCCAGCAGCTTGGCGCTATACGGGGTTGGAGAGACCCAGTACTTC
V gene: TRBV5-1
D gene: .
clone size: once
J gene: TRBJ2-5

CDR3 protein: CASSRTSSGRSYEQYF
CDR3 DNA: TGTGCCAGCAGCCGGACGTCTAGCGGGAGGTCCTACGAGCAGTACTTC
V gene: TRBV7-2
D gene: TRBD2
clone size: .
J gene: TRBJ2-7

CDR3 protein: CASSVSFDTQYF
CDR3 DNA: TGTGCCAGCAGTGTCTCCTTCGATACGCAGTATTTT
V gene: TRBV2
D gene: .
clone size: .
J gene: TRBJ2-3

CDR3 protein: CASRPFGGGSNEQFF
CDR3 DNA: TGTGCCAGCAGACCCTTCGGCGGGGGGAGCAATGAGCAGTTCTTC
V gene: TRBV27
D gene: TRBD2
clone size: .
J gene: TRBJ2-1

CDR3 protein: CASGRRTTSGANVLTF
CDR3 DNA: TGTGCCAGTGGACGACGGACAACCTCTGGGGCCAACGTCCTGACTTTC
V gene: TRBV19
D gene: .
clone size: .
J gene: TRBJ2-6

CDR3 protein: CASSSGNYEQYF
CDR3 DNA: TGTGCCAGTAGTAGCGGGAACTACGAGCAGTACTTC
V gene: TRBV19
D gene: .
clone size: .
J gene: TRBJ2-7

CDR3 protein: CAWSVIGVYNSPLHF
CDR3 DNA: TGTGCCTGGAGTGTAATCGGGGTCTATAATTCACCCCTCCACTTT
V gene: TRBV30
D gene: .
clone size: .
J gene: TRBJ1-6

CDR3 protein: CASSAQGYHGETQYF
CDR3 DNA: TGTGCCAGCAGCGCCCAGGGTTACCATGGGGAGACCCAGTACTTC
V gene: TRBV9
D gene: .
clone size: .
J gene: TRBJ2-5

CDR3 protein: CSVDPGNSYNEQFF
CDR3 DNA: TGCAGCGTTGACCCCGGGAACTCCTACAATGAGCAGTTCTTC
V gene: TRBV29-1
D gene: .
clone size: .
J gene: TRBJ2-1

CDR3 protein: CASSFGTSGSIDTQYF
CDR3 DNA: TGTGCCAGCAGTTTCGGGACTAGCGGGAGTATAGATACGCAGTATTTT
V gene: TRBV25-1
D gene: TRBD2
clone size: .
J gene: TRBJ2-3

CDR3 protein: CSVEVRTGYGYTF
CDR3 DNA: TGCAGCGTTGAAGTTAGGACAGGATATGGCTACACCTTC
V gene: TRBV29-1
D gene: TRBD1
clone size: .
J gene: TRBJ1-2

CDR3 protein: CASSQEGTEAYEQYF
CDR3 DNA: TGCGCCAGCAGCCAAGAAGGAACTGAGGCCTACGAGCAGTACTTC
V gene: TRBV4-1
D gene: .
clone size: .
J gene: TRBJ2-7

CDR3 protein: CASSPKQGIDTEAFF
CDR3 DNA: TGTGCCAGCAGCCCGAAACAGGGTATCGACACTGAAGCTTTCTTT
V gene: TRBV6-5
D gene: .
clone size: .
J gene: TRBJ1-1

CDR3 protein: CAITGTGGSYNEQFF
CDR3 DNA: TGTGCCATCACCGGGACAGGGGGATCCTACAATGAGCAGTTCTTC
V gene: TRBV10-3
D gene: TRBD1
clone size: .
J gene: TRBJ2-1

CDR3 protein: CASSSFDRMEKLFF
CDR3 DNA: TGTGCCAGCAGCTCCTTCGACAGGATGGAAAAACTGTTTTTT
V gene: TRBV5-4
D gene: .
clone size: .
J gene: TRBJ1-4

CDR3 protein: CASSLGDREGYTF
CDR3 DNA: TGCGCCAGCAGCTTGGGAGACAGGGAGGGCTACACCTTC
V gene: TRBV5-1
D gene: TRBD1
clone size: .
J gene: TRBJ1-2